This T cell receptor (beta chain) was documented in a study of STAT5B mutations in CD4+ large granular lymphocyte leukemia. The study, taken as a whole, reports: TRBV06-family usage was enriched in top patient clones (8/27) versus controls (2/35). Without HLA matching, higher CD4+ than CD8+ T-LGLL clonality could reflect small sample size.

Turning to this clone: What it recognizes is unknown.

V shed 6 bases and J 4 bases; nucleotides not matched to a gene: 6. Germline V gene data show CDR1 as SNHLY and CDR2 as FYNNEI. The CDR3 extends over 15 amino acids. Authors' analysis steps: Lowest detectable productive clonotype frequency was 2.59 x 10-5. TCRdb keeps only in-frame clones here, not all; method: immunoSEQ multiplex PCR. The D gene and trimming were derived from the DNA, and the V and J assignments and clone size from that table. Of 40,000 to 50,000 clones detected, 80% to 85% appear once; the ten largest clones hold 0.3% to 0.4%. The gene calls are TRBV2 and TRBJ1-5, with TRBD1 matching over 10 bases. The sequenced sample was CD4+ T cells from blood buffy coats. The origin of this receptor is a human donor in good health. The DNA of the CDR3 is TGTGCCAGCAGGGGGGGACAGGGGACAAATCAGCCCCAGCATTTT. It specifies CASRGGQGTNQPQHF. The full variable domain, with the rest looked up from reference TRBV2 and TRBJ1-5, is EPEVTQTPSHQVTQMGQEVILRCVPISNHLYFYWYRQILGQKVEFLVSFYNNEISEKSEIFDDQFSVERPDGSNFTLKIRSTKLEDSAMYFCASRGGQGTNQPQHFGDGTRLSIL.